The rows below give T cell receptor beta chains drawn from one sample of a study of cytomegalovirus exposure and HLA in healthy donors. Clones were sequenced by immunoSEQ multiplex PCR, and TCRdb holds only the in-frame ones, with some missing. The profile covers 90,000 to 150,000 clones, with around 88% appearing a single time and around 5% taken by the ten largest. The sequencing sample was made of PBMCs. Source of these receptors: a man younger than 30 in good health and CMV-seronegative. CDR3s include the opening cysteine and the closing phenylalanine or tryptophan. D genes are given only for firm matches. Clone size is stated in some rows and not others, as once, few, many or a class when expanded.

cdr3_length	v_call	j_call	d_call	clone_size	cdr3_nt	cdr3_aa
14	TRBV30	TRBJ2-1	TRBD2	few	TGTGCCTGGAGTGTAGTGGCGGGGGACAATGAGCAGTTCTTC	CAWSVVAGDNEQFF
15	TRBV30	TRBJ2-1	NA	NA	TGTGCCTGGAGTGACCTAGGACGGGAGTGGCATGAGCAGTTCTTC	CAWSDLGREWHEQFF
13	TRBV27	TRBJ1-5	TRBD1	NA	TGTGCCAGCAGGGGGACAGGGTACCAGCCCCAGCATTTT	CASRGTGYQPQHF
13	TRBV30	TRBJ1-3	NA	NA	TGTGCCTGGAGTGGGCAGGGTGGAAACACCATATATTTT	CAWSGQGGNTIYF
15	TRBV27	TRBJ1-3	TRBD1	NA	TGTGCCAGCAGCCACAACGACAGGGCTGGAAACACCATATATTTT	CASSHNDRAGNTIYF
14	TRBV11-1	TRBJ1-6	TRBD1	NA	TGTGCCAGCAGCCCCCGGGACAGGACTTCACCCCTCCACTTT	CASSPRDRTSPLHF
15	TRBV2	TRBJ2-1	TRBD2	NA	TGTGCCAGCAGTGTGACTAGCGGGAATACCAATGAGCAGTTCTTC	CASSVTSGNTNEQFF
14	TRBV6-5	TRBJ2-1	NA	once	TGTGCCAGCAGCCTGGACATGACCTACAATGAGCAGTTCTTC	CASSLDMTYNEQFF
14	TRBV2	TRBJ2-1	NA	NA	TGTGCCAGCAGTGAAGGTTCCGCGACAGAAATACAGTTCTTC	CASSEGSATEIQFF
14	TRBV30	TRBJ2-2	NA	few	TGTGCCTGGAGTACCGGGACTGGCACCGGGGAGCTGTTTTTT	CAWSTGTGTGELFF
14	TRBV10-3	TRBJ2-1	TRBD2	few	TGTGCCGCCGCACCTAGCGGGGGGGATAATGAGCAGTTCTTC	CAAAPSGGDNEQFF
17	TRBV19	TRBJ2-2	TRBD2	NA	TGTGCCAGTAGTATTGGCGGCGGGGGGGCGAACACCGGGGAGCTGTTTTTT	CASSIGGGGANTGELFF
15	TRBV21-1	TRBJ2-7	NA	NA	TGTGCCAGCAGCTCGGGACTAGCGGGTCACTACGAGCAGTACTTC	CASSSGLAGHYEQYF
16	TRBV29-1	TRBJ2-2	TRBD2	NA	TGCAGCGTCAAGTGGGGGACTAGCGGGAGTCCCGGGGAGCTGTTTTTT	CSVKWGTSGSPGELFF
17	TRBV5-1	TRBJ1-1	TRBD1	NA	TGCGCCAGCAGCCCCGGGGGCGCCAGGGGGCCGAACACTGAAGCTTTCTTT	CASSPGGARGPNTEAFF
16	TRBV7-9	TRBJ1-1	NA	NA	TGTGCCAGCAGCTTAGCGAGGGCAGGCCTGAACACTGAAGCTTTCTTT	CASSLARAGLNTEAFF
13	TRBV29-1	TRBJ1-5	NA	NA	TGCAGCGTTGAAGATGGGGCCGGGCAGCCCCAGCATTTT	CSVEDGAGQPQHF
14	TRBV5-4	TRBJ1-1	NA	NA	TGTGCCAGCAGCTTGTTTGGGGGAGGCTCTGAAGCTTTCTTT	CASSLFGGGSEAFF
13	TRBV2	TRBJ2-7	NA	NA	TGTGCCAGCATTTTCCGGGAACCCTACGAGCAGTACTTC	CASIFREPYEQYF
13	TRBV27	TRBJ2-1	NA	NA	TGTGCCAGCAGTACCTCAACAGGGAATGAGCAGTTCTTC	CASSTSTGNEQFF
11	TRBV5-4	TRBJ1-2	NA	NA	TGTGCCAGCAGCTCCTTCGAGGGCTACACCTTC	CASSSFEGYTF
13	TRBV5-1	TRBJ2-2	NA	NA	TGCGCCAGCACCGTACTAGGAACCGGGGAGCTGTTTTTT	CASTVLGTGELFF
16	TRBV18	TRBJ2-2	TRBD2	NA	TGTGCCAGCTCACCTGAAGCGGGAGTGGTGGCCGGGGAGCTGTTTTTT	CASSPEAGVVAGELFF
13	TRBV27	TRBJ2-7	NA	NA	TGTGCCAGCAGTTTAGGGGGGTTCTCCGAGCAGTACTTC	CASSLGGFSEQYF
15	TRBV30	TRBJ2-5	TRBD1	NA	TGTGCCTGGAGTGTGGGTGGACAGGGGTCTGAGACCCAGTACTTC	CAWSVGGQGSETQYF
14	TRBV4-2	TRBJ1-4	NA	NA	TGTGCCAGCAGCCAGTTACTCCAGGGGGAAAAACTGTTTTTT	CASSQLLQGEKLFF
14	TRBV7-9	TRBJ2-7	TRBD1	NA	TGTGCCAGCAGCGAAGGGGGCCAATCTCGCGAGCAGTACTTC	CASSEGGQSREQYF
18	TRBV27	TRBJ2-6	TRBD2	NA	TGTGCCAGCAGTTTATTCACGGGAGGCTACTCTGGGGCCAACGTCCTGACTTTC	CASSLFTGGYSGANVLTF
17	TRBV29-1	TRBJ2-1	TRBD2	NA	TGCAGCGTTGCTGGACTAGCGGGATCGAGCTCCTACAATGAGCAGTTCTTC	CSVAGLAGSSSYNEQFF
14	TRBV10-3	TRBJ2-1	TRBD2	NA	TGTGCCATCCAGCCGGGACTAGCGCAGAATGAGCAGTTCTTC	CAIQPGLAQNEQFF
14	TRBV27	TRBJ1-2	NA	NA	TGTGCCAGCAGTTTAGCGGGCCAGTTTGAAGGCTACACCTTC	CASSLAGQFEGYTF
15	TRBV4-1	TRBJ1-5	NA	NA	TGCGCCAGCAGCCAAGAGAGTAGTAGCAATCAGCCCCAGCATTTT	CASSQESSSNQPQHF
18	TRBV9	TRBJ1-2	NA	NA	TGTGCCAGCAGCCCCCGGGACTCCCAGAACCCAGCTTATGGTGGCTACACCTTC	CASSPRDSQNPAYGGYTF
14	TRBV10-2	TRBJ2-5	TRBD2	NA	TGCGCCAGCACACTAGCGGGAGTAGGGGAGACCCAGTACTTC	CASTLAGVGETQYF
15	TRBV5-4	TRBJ1-1	TRBD1	NA	TGTGCCAGCAGCTTTCTTAGGGGGCAGGAAACTGAAGCTTTCTTT	CASSFLRGQETEAFF
13	TRBV27	TRBJ1-1	TRBD1	NA	TGTGCCAGTCACCGACAGGGGAACACTGAAGCTTTCTTT	CASHRQGNTEAFF
15	TRBV7-8	TRBJ2-5	NA	NA	TGTGCCAGCAGCATTCCGACAGTGCTACAAGAGACCCAGTACTTC	CASSIPTVLQETQYF
13	TRBV19	TRBJ1-2	TRBD1	NA	TGTGCCAGTAGACTCAGGGGACAGGGTGGCTACACCTTC	CASRLRGQGGYTF
14	TRBV6-5	TRBJ2-7	NA	once	TGTGCCAGCAAAACAGGGAGTGGGTCCGAAGAGCAGTACTTC	CASKTGSGSEEQYF
15	TRBV7-9	TRBJ2-3	TRBD2	NA	TGTGCCAGCAGTTTACTAGCGGGAAGCACAGATACGCAGTATTTT	CASSLLAGSTDTQYF
16	TRBV7-8	TRBJ1-1	TRBD1	NA	TGTGCCAGCAGGCCGGACAGGGGGCTAATGAACACTGAAGCTTTCTTT	CASRPDRGLMNTEAFF
15	TRBV10-3	TRBJ2-5	TRBD2	many	TGTGCCATCAGTGATATTAGCGGGGCACAAGAGACCCAGTACTTC	CAISDISGAQETQYF
12	TRBV5-1	TRBJ1-1	NA	NA	TGCGCCAGCGGAAGGGGGGGCACTGAAGCTTTCTTT	CASGRGGTEAFF
13	TRBV4-2	TRBJ2-7	NA	NA	TGTGCCAGCAGCCAAGGCCGCACGGACGAGCAGTACTTC	CASSQGRTDEQYF
16	TRBV7-2	TRBJ2-7	TRBD2	NA	TGTGCCAGCAGCTTAGCGCGCCTAGCGGGGGGGGACGAGCAGTACTTC	CASSLARLAGGDEQYF
15	TRBV6-1	TRBJ1-1	NA	NA	TGTGCCAGCAGTGAAGTATGGGCAGAGAACACTGAAGCTTTCTTT	CASSEVWAENTEAFF
15	TRBV19	TRBJ1-5	NA	NA	TGTGCCAGTAGTATTGGGGGGGGCTGGCATCAGCCCCAGCATTTT	CASSIGGGWHQPQHF
15	TRBV19	TRBJ1-2	TRBD1	once	TGTGCCAGTAGTATAGGAGACAGGGGACCCTCCGGCTACACCTTC	CASSIGDRGPSGYTF
15	TRBV2	TRBJ1-4	TRBD1	NA	TGTGCCAGCAGTTCCCGGGACAGACTTAATGAAAAACTGTTTTTT	CASSSRDRLNEKLFF